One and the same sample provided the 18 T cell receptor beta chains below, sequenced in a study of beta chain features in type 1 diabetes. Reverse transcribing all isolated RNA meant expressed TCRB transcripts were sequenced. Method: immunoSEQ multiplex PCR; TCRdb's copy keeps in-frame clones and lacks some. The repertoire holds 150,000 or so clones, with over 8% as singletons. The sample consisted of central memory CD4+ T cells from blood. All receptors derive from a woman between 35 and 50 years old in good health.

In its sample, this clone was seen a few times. The DNA for the CDR3 is TGTGCCAGCTCCCTAGCGGGGGGTTACAATGAGCAGTTCTTC. This encodes CASSLAGGYNEQFF. This chain joins TRBV18 and TRBJ2-1; 11 bases are shared with TRBD2. From germline, CDR1 is KGHSH and CDR2 LQKENI. The CDR3 runs 14 residues. Trimming at V came to 6 bases and at J to 4 bases, leaving 2 bases not matched to a gene.

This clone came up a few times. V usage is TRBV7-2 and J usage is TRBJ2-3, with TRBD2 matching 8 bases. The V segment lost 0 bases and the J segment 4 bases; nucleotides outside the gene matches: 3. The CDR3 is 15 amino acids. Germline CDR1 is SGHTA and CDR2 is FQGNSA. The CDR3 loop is CASSLASGGPDTQYF. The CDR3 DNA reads TGTGCCAGCAGCTTAGCGTCGGGGGGGCCAGATACGCAGTATTTT.

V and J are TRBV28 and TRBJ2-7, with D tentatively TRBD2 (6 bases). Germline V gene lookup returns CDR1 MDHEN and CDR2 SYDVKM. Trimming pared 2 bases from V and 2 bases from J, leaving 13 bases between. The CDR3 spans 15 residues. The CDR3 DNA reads TGTGCCAGCAGTTTAGGTAGCGGAAGGGCCTACGAGCAGTACTTC. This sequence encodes CASSLGSGRAYEQYF.

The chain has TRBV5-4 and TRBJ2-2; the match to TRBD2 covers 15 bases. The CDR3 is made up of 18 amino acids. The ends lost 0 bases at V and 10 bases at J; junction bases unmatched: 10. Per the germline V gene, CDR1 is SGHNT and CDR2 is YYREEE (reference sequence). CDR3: CASSLEPLRTSGGVELFF. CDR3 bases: TGTGCCAGCAGCTTGGAACCGTTAAGGACTAGCGGGGGGGTGGAGCTGTTTTTT.

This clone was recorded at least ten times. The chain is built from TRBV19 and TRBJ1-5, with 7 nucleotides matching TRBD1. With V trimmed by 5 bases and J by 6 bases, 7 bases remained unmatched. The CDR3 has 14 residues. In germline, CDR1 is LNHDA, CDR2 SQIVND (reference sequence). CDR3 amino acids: CASSDGTVGQPQHF. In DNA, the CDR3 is TGTGCCAGTAGTGACGGGACAGTTGGTCAGCCCCAGCATTTT.

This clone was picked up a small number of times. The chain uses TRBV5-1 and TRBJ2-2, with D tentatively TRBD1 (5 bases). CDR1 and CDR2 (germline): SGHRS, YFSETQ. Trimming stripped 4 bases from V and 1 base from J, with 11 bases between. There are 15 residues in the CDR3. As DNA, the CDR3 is TGCGCCAGCAGCCCGGACACTAAGAACACCGGGGAGCTGTTTTTT. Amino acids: CASSPDTKNTGELFF.

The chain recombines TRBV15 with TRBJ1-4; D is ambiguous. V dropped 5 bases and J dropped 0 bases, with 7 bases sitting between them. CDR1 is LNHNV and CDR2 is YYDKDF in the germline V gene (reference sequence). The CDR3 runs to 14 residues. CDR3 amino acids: CATSQSATNEKLFF. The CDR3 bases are TGTGCCACCAGCCAGTCCGCAACTAATGAAAAACTGTTTTTT. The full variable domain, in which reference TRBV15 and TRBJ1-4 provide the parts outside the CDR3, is DAMVIQNPRYQVTQFGKPVTLSCSQTLNHNVMYWYQQKSSQAPKLLFHYYDKDFNNEADTPDNFQSRRPNTSFCFLDIRSPGLGDTAMYLCATSQSATNEKLFFGSGTQLSVL.

The CDR3 protein is CASSLVLAGGRETQYF. CDR3 DNA: TGCGCCAGCAGCTTGGTGCTAGCGGGGGGGCGAGAGACCCAGTACTTC. This chain links TRBV5-1 with TRBJ2-5, with 12 nucleotides matching TRBD2. V lost 0 bases and J lost 4; bases outside the gene matches: 4. This CDR3 comprises 16 residues. CDR1 is SGHRS, CDR2 YFSETQ, per germline.

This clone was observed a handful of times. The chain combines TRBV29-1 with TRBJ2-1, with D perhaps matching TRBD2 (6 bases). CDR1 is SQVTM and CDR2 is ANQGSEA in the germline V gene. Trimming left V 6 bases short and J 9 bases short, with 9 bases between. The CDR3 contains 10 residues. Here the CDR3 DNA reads TGCAGCGTATGGGAGGTTGAGCAGTTCTTC. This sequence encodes CSVWEVEQFF.

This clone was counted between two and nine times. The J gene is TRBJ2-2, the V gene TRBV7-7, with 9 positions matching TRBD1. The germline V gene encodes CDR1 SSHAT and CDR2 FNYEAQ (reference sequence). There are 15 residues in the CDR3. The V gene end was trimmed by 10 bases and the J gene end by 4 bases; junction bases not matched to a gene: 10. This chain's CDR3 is CATTEGQGRTGELFF. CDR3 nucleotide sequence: TGTGCCACAACAGAGGGACAGGGTCGCACCGGGGAGCTGTTTTTT.

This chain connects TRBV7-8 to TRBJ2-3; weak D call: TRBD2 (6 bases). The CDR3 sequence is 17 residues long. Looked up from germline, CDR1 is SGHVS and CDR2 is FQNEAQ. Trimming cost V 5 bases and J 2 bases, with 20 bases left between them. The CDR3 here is CASSPRPVTRSTDTQYF. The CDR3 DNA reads TGTGCCAGCAGCCCCCGGCCTGTGACTAGATCCACAGATACGCAGTATTTT. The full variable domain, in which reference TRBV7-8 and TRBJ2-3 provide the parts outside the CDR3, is GAGVSQSPRYKVAKRGQDVALRCDPISGHVSLFWYQQALGQGPEFLTYFQNEAQLDKSGLPSDRFFAERPEGSVSTLKIQRTQQEDSAVYLCASSPRPVTRSTDTQYFGPGTRLTVL.

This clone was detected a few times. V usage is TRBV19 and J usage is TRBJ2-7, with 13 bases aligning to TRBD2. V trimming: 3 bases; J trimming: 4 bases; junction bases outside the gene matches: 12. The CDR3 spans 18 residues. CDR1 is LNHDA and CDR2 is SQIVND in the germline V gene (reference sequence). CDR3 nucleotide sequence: TGTGCCAGTAGTATCAGACTAGCGGGGGGCCGGGAGTCGTACGAGCAGTACTTC. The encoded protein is CASSIRLAGGRESYEQYF.

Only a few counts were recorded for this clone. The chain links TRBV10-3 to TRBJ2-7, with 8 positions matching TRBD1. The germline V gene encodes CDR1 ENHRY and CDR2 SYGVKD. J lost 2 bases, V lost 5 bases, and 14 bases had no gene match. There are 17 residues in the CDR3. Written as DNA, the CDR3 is TGTGCCATCAGTCCGGTCGAAGGACAGGGAAGTACCTACGAGCAGTACTTC. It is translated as CAISPVEGQGSTYEQYF.

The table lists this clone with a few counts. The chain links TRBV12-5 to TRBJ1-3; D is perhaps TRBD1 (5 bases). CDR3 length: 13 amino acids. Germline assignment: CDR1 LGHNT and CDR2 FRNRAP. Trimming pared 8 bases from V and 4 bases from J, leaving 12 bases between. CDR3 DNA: TGTGCTAGTAGCGGGGCACTCGGAAACACCATATATTTT. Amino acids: CASSGALGNTIYF.

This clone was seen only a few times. In nucleotides, the CDR3 is TGCGCCAGCAGCTTCGACGGGTCGAGCTCCTACGAGCAGTACTTC. Its translation: CASSFDGSSSYEQYF. The chain links TRBV5-1 to TRBJ2-7; D is unresolved. Germline CDR1 reads SGHRS; CDR2 reads YFSETQ. With 2 bases removed from V and 0 bases from J, the gap between germline ends came to 12 bases. This CDR3 comprises 15 residues.

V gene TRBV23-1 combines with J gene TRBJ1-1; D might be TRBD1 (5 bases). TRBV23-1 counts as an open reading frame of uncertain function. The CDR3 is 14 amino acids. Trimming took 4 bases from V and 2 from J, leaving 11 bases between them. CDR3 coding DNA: TGCGCCAGCAGTCTGACAGCGACCAACACTGAAGCTTTCTTT. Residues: CASSLTATNTEAFF.

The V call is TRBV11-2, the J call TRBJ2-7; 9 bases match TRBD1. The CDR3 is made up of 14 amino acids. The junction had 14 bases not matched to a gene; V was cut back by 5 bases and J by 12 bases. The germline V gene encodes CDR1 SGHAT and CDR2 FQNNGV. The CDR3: CASSPQTVQGARYF. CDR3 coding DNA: TGTGCCAGCAGCCCCCAAACGGTACAGGGGGCTAGGTACTTC.

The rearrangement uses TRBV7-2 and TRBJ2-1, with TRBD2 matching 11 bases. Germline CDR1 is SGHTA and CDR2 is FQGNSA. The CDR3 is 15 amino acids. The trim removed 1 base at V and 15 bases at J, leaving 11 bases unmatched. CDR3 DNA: TGTGCCAGCAGCTTAGTTAAGGCTAGCGGGGGGCCCGGGTTCTTC. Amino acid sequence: CASSLVKASGGPGFF.